This TCR beta chain came from a study of T cell responses to AZD1222 COVID-19 vaccine. Study-level points and caveats: The study found Spike-specific TCR breadth and depth rose after two AZD1222 doses. Possibly, clonal diversity was underestimated; donors were largely white British and included more females.

This clone was observed once. Antigen unknown. Second-dose intervals of approximately 4 or approximately 12 weeks were pooled. Generated by immunoSEQ multiplex PCR, the TCRdb table keeps only in-frame clones and is missing some. The profile shows roughly 120,000 clones, approximately 88% of them singletons. Sequenced here: peripheral blood, sampled 28 days after the second AZD1222 dose. This TCR was recovered from an adult who received the AZD1222 COVID-19 vaccine.

CDR3 loop: CASSSQPETATDGYTF. Written as DNA, the CDR3 is TGTGCCAGCAGCTCCCAACCGGAGACTGCAACGGATGGCTACACCTTC. The chain carries TRBV7-6 and TRBJ1-2, with D unresolved. Germline V gene lookup returns CDR1 SGHVS and CDR2 FNYEAQ. Trimming stripped 4 bases from V and 6 bases from J, with 21 bases between. The CDR3 covers 16 residues.